This record concerns one T cell receptor beta chain sequence. Its antigen is as yet unknown. This record comes from a study of T-cell reconstitution after alpha-beta-depleted transplantation in children. Study-level results: Surviving recipient T cells and intrathymic progenitors accounted for some patients' high TCRbeta diversity at day 60. Once a year had passed after transplant, T-cell counts and diversity came mostly from newly produced T cells. Several hundred expanded graft clones reportedly were the source of alpha-beta T cells about two months after transplant.

V lost 6 bases to trimming and J lost 1 base, with 16 bases between them. The CDR3 loop spans 15 amino acids. Germline V gene lookup returns CDR1 LGHDT and CDR2 YNNKEL (reference sequence). The TCRbeta library was prepared with unique molecular identifiers. Each CDR3 protein is one row after TCRdb ran MiXCR on the PCR reads. The table shows 700,000 to 950,000 distinct CDR3 sequences, with 16% occurring only once. The chain recombines TRBV3-1 with TRBJ2-7; D perhaps matches TRBD2 (5 bases). This TCR was recovered from a male patient under 18 who had a stem cell transplant for acute lymphoblastic leukemia, so the T cells may come from the graft donor. The specimen was PBMCs, mostly from graft donor cells, collected 360 days after TCRalphabeta/CD19-depleted stem cell transplant. As DNA, the CDR3 is TGTGCCAGCAGTATGGACTTTCTGACATCCTACGAGCAGTACTTC. Its translation is CASSMDFLTSYEQYF.